The 18 T cell receptor beta chains in this list originate from one sample, sequenced in a study of blood T cells in healthy people across ages. With a J-beta primer mix and a sample-barcoded 5' primer, a second PCR ran roughly 6 to 12 cycles. Using its own MiXCR run on the 5' RACE reads, TCRdb lists one record per CDR3 protein. The repertoire holds 630,000 or so distinct CDR3 sequences, with about a third as singletons. The sample taken for sequencing was blood. Receptors were obtained from a woman older than 75 in good health.

The rearrangement joins TRBV9 to TRBJ2-1; 9 bases fit TRBD1. The V and J ends lost 4 bases and 12 bases, in that order; junction bases with no gene match: 17. The CDR3 runs to 16 residues. Per germline, CDR1 SGDLS and CDR2 YYNGEE. The CDR3 nucleotides read TGTGCCAGCAGCCCGGAAGGACAGGGGTTCGGCAATAGGCAGTTCTTC. It yields the protein CASSPEGQGFGNRQFF. The variable domain in full, completed from reference TRBV9 and TRBJ2-1, reads DSGVTQTPKHLITATGQRVTLRCSPRSGDLSVYWYQQSLDQGLQFLIQYYNGEERAKGNILERFSAQQFPDLHSELNLSSLELGDSALYFCASSPEGQGFGNRQFFGPGTRLTVL.

CDR3 protein: CASSSQRLAPSYNEQFF. The CDR3 nucleotides are TGTGCCAGCAGCTCCCAGAGGCTAGCGCCGTCCTACAATGAGCAGTTCTTC. The chain is built from TRBV7-2 and TRBJ2-1; perhaps TRBD2 as D (6 bases). Trimming took 4 bases from V and 1 from J, leaving 17 bases between them. Germline V lookup: CDR1 SGHTA, CDR2 FQGNSA. The CDR3 runs to 17 residues.

This clonotype was picked up many times. A much larger clone differs from this one at a single base, so this may be a read error. The chain is built from TRBV6-4 and TRBJ2-7; the match to TRBD1 covers 9 bases. This CDR3 is 11 amino acids long. The V gene's germline CDR1 is MRHNA and CDR2 SNTAGT. CDR3 protein: CGTGQYNEQYF. CDR3 nucleotides: TGCGGGACAGGGCAGTACAATGAGCAGTACTTC.

This clonotype has at least ten counts. The chain links TRBV2 to TRBJ2-7; 9 positions match TRBD1. The CDR3 runs to 12 residues. Germline V gene sequence: CDR1 SNHLY, CDR2 FYNNEI. The V segment lost 6 bases and the J segment 6 bases; nucleotides outside the gene matches: 3. CDR3 in DNA: TGTGCCAGCAGACTGACAGGGGGCGAGCAGTACTTC. Translation: CASRLTGGEQYF. The full variable domain, its missing parts supplied by reference TRBV2 and TRBJ2-7, is EPEVTQTPSHQVTQMGQEVILRCVPISNHLYFYWYRQILGQKVEFLVSFYNNEISEKSEIFDDQFSVERPDGSNFTLKIRSTKLEDSAMYFCASRLTGGEQYFGPGTRLTVT.

This clonotype was recorded many times. This chain joins TRBV12-3 or TRBV12-4 and TRBJ2-4; D is tentatively TRBD1 or TRBD2 (5 bases each). V was pared by 3 bases and J by 7 bases, with 13 bases between. CDR3 length equals 14 residues. The CDR3 DNA reads as TGTGCCAGCAGTTTGTGGGGGATTGGGAACATTCAGTACTTC. Encoded protein: CASSLWGIGNIQYF.

The sample holds many counts of this clonotype. The gene calls are TRBV5-1 and TRBJ2-7; 8 nucleotides agree with TRBD1. Trimming removed 0 bases from V and 0 bases from J; junction bases left unmatched: 2. CDR3 length equals 15 residues. In germline, CDR1 is SGHRS, CDR2 YFSETQ. The CDR3 DNA is TGCGCCAGCAGCTTGGAAACAGGGGGCTCCTACGAGCAGTACTTC. It codes for CASSLETGGSYEQYF.

This clonotype was found many times. This chain connects TRBV21-1 to TRBJ2-7. TRBV21-1 is a pseudogene. The CDR3 is 18 residues long. The CDR3 DNA reads TGTGCCAGCAGCCCAGGACCCAATCTACCTTTTTATGACTACGAGCAGTACTTC. Translated: CASSPGPNLPFYDYEQYF.

This clonotype came up many times. The chain carries TRBV28 and TRBJ2-6; no clear D gene. The CDR3 totals 16 residues. Germline V gene sequence: CDR1 MDHEN, CDR2 SYDVKM. Trimming removed 7 bases at V and 0 bases at J, with 13 bases between. The DNA for the CDR3 is TGTGCCAGCAACGGTCCGGGCCCCTCTGGGGCCAACGTCCTGACTTTC. Its protein product is CASNGPGPSGANVLTF.

This chain uses TRBV10-3 with TRBJ2-5; unclear D gene. V lost 8 bases and J 13 bases, leaving 20 bases between the germline ends. The CDR3 runs to 12 residues. Germline-derived CDR1 and CDR2 are ENHRY and SYGVKD. The DNA of the CDR3 is TGTGCCATCGCAGGCCTGTCAAACGAGCGGTACTTC. This codes for CAIAGLSNERYF.

This clonotype occurred many times. This chain links TRBV3-1 with TRBJ2-5; 7 nucleotides align to TRBD2. V shed 1 base, J shed 4 bases, and the junction held 3 bases outside the gene matches. Germline CDR1 LGHDT, CDR2 YNNKEL (reference sequence). The CDR3 is 14 amino acids. CDR3 loop: CASSQGGGGETQYF. The CDR3 DNA follows: TGTGCCAGCAGCCAAGGGGGGGGTGGAGAGACCCAGTACTTC.

This clonotype has just a few counts. J is TRBJ1-5 and V is TRBV11-2; maybe TRBD1 (5 bases). Per germline, CDR1 SGHAT and CDR2 FQNNGV. This CDR3 is 17 amino acids long. V shed 7 bases and J shed 0 bases, with 19 bases lying between them. CDR3 in DNA: TGTGCCAGCAACCCGTTGCCAGGGTCAGATAGCAATCAGCCCCAGCATTTT. It is translated as CASNPLPGSDSNQPQHF.

This clonotype was counted at least ten times. This chain's CDR3 is CASSVLAGGREQFF. In DNA, the CDR3 is TGTGCCAGCAGTGTCCTAGCGGGGGGGCGCGAGCAGTTCTTC. The V call is TRBV25-1, the J call TRBJ2-1, with 12 bases that match TRBD2. V dropped 4 bases and J dropped 10; count of bases not matched to a gene: 5. CDR1 is MGHDK and CDR2 is SYGVNS in the germline V gene. The CDR3 consists of 14 residues.

Note on this clonotype: A read error is possible here, since a much larger clone lies one base away. The rearrangement joins TRBV7-7 to TRBJ2-7; 9 bases agree with TRBD2. Trimming at V came to 5 bases and at J to 7 bases, leaving 12 bases not matched to a gene. The CDR3 covers 15 residues. Germline V gene lookup returns CDR1 SSHAT and CDR2 FNYEAQ (reference sequence). This chain's CDR3 is CASSPAAGGHVEQYF. The CDR3 DNA is TGTGCCAGCAGCCCCGCGGCGGGGGGGCATGTTGAGCAGTACTTC.

In this sample, this clonotype turned up a few times. This may stem from a read error, because a much larger clone lies one nucleotide away. The rearrangement joins TRBV20-1 to TRBJ2-5; TRBD2 aligns across 8 bases. The CDR3 sequence is 14 residues long. After removal of 3 bases from V and 11 bases from J, the junction contained 14 bases not matched to a gene. Germline assignment: CDR1 DFQATT and CDR2 SNEGSKA (reference sequence). This CDR3 is CSASMAGGPNEQYF. The CDR3 nucleotides are TGCAGTGCTAGTATGGCGGGGGGACCCAATGAGCAGTACTTC.

The chain joins TRBV7-9 to TRBJ2-7; 7 bases fit TRBD2. The CDR3 spans 15 residues. V was clipped by 3 bases and J by 0 bases; unmatched bases: 5. Per the germline V gene, CDR1 is SEHNR and CDR2 is FQNEAQ (reference sequence). Here the CDR3 DNA reads TGTGCCAGCAGCTTTGTGCGGGGGAGCTCCTACGAGCAGTACTTC. This encodes CASSFVRGSSYEQYF.

This clonotype was seen at least ten times. The genes are TRBV5-1 and TRBJ2-3, with TRBD2 as a possible D gene (5 bases). The germline V gene encodes CDR1 SGHRS and CDR2 YFSETQ. With 0 bases removed from V and 1 base from J, the gap between germline ends came to 12 bases. This CDR3 spans 16 amino acids. CDR3 region: CASSLAVWGGTDTQYF. The CDR3, as DNA: TGCGCCAGCAGCTTGGCGGTATGGGGAGGCACAGATACGCAGTATTTT.

V and J are TRBV7-2 and TRBJ1-2; perhaps TRBD1 as D (5 bases). CDR3 size: 15 residues. Per germline, CDR1 SGHTA and CDR2 FQGNSA. Trimming stripped 2 bases from V and 5 bases from J, with 15 bases between. In DNA form, the CDR3 reads TGTGCCAGCAGCTTAATTCGGGGGGATCTGTATGGCTACACCTTC. Protein: CASSLIRGDLYGYTF.

This clonotype was seen many times. The J gene is TRBJ1-5, the V gene TRBV6-5, with D perhaps TRBD1 (6 bases). Germline CDR1 is MNHEY and CDR2 is SVGAGI. Deletions cut 6 bases from V and 9 bases from J, with 21 bases between. This CDR3 spans 15 amino acids. Here the CDR3 reads CASSPGSLQGPPQHF. The CDR3 DNA reads as TGTGCCAGCAGCCCCGGGTCCCTACAGGGTCCGCCCCAGCATTTT.